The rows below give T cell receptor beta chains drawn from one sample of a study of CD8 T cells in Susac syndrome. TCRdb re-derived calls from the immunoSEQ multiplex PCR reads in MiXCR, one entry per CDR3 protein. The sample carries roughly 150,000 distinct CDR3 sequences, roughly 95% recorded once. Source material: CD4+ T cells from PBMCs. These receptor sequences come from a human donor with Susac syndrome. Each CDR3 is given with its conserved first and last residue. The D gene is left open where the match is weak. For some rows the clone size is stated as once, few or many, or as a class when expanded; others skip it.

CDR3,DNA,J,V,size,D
CASSTRRSFGYTF,TGTGCCAGCAGTACACGGCGGTCGTTTGGCTACACCTTC,TRBJ1-2,TRBV7-9,once,NA
CSAPRTGGNEQFF,TGCAGTGCTCCGAGGACAGGGGGGAATGAGCAGTTCTTC,TRBJ2-1,TRBV20-1,NA,TRBD1
CASSTRSQENTEAFF,TGTGCCAGCAGTACCCGCTCACAGGAGAACACTGAAGCTTTCTTT,TRBJ1-1,TRBV6-6,NA,NA
CSVSQGLSNQPQHF,TGCAGCGTTTCACAGGGCCTTAGCAATCAGCCCCAGCATTTT,TRBJ1-5,TRBV29-1,NA,NA
CATSSLGQGTDTQYF,TGTGCCACCTCCTCGTTGGGACAGGGAACAGATACGCAGTATTTT,TRBJ2-3,TRBV15,NA,TRBD1
CASSQDSQSNYGYTF,TGTGCCAGCAGCCAAGACTCCCAGAGTAACTATGGCTACACCTTC,TRBJ1-2,TRBV3-1,NA,NA
CASSVGLKETQYF,TGTGCCAGCAGCGTCGGGTTGAAAGAGACCCAGTACTTC,TRBJ2-5,TRBV9,NA,NA
CASSQDGNIGEQYF,TGTGCCAGCAGCCAAGATGGGAACATAGGGGAGCAGTACTTC,TRBJ2-7,TRBV3-1,NA,NA
CASSPRSYEQYF,TGTGCCAGCAGCCCGAGAAGCTACGAGCAGTACTTC,TRBJ2-7,TRBV7-2,NA,NA
CASSFTGGDTQYF,TGTGCCAGCAGCTTTACAGGGGGCGATACGCAGTATTTT,TRBJ2-3,TRBV7-3,NA,TRBD1
CASSQEGAYPTDTQYF,TGTGCCAGCAGCCAAGAAGGGGCTTACCCCACAGATACGCAGTATTTT,TRBJ2-3,TRBV3-1,NA,NA
CSTSGGHNEQFF,TGCAGTACTAGCGGGGGTCACAATGAGCAGTTCTTC,TRBJ2-1,TRBV20-1,NA,TRBD2
CASSQAGFNEQFF,TGCGCCAGCAGCCAGGCAGGGTTCAATGAGCAGTTCTTC,TRBJ2-1,TRBV4-1,NA,NA
CASSQGENIQYF,TGTGCCAGCAGCCAAGGAGAAAACATTCAGTACTTC,TRBJ2-4,TRBV3-1,NA,NA
CASSDLLIGNWYEQYF,TGTGCCAGCAGTGACCTTCTTATCGGGAACTGGTACGAGCAGTACTTC,TRBJ2-7,TRBV6-6,NA,NA